This is a list of T cell receptor beta chains from one sample in a study of graft-versus-host responses after intestinal transplantation. Sequencing used immunoSEQ multiplex PCR; TCRdb keeps in-frame clones, though not all of them. Of over 75,000 clones listed, roughly 86% are singletons. Here the sequenced sample was PBMCs, taken 255 days after intestinal transplant. These receptors all come from a human patient who received an intestinal transplant, so some T cells may come from the graft donor. Each CDR3 is given with its conserved first and last residue. The order of the fields is D gene, clone size, J gene, V gene, CDR3 DNA, CDR3 protein. A D gene is named only where the DNA matches it firmly. Only some rows state a clone size, as once, few, many or a class for expanded clones.

d_call: TRBD1; clone_size: NA; j_call: TRBJ1-5; v_call: TRBV28; cdr3_nt: TGTGCCAGCAGTTTTCGACAGGGAAGCAATCAGCCCCAGCATTTT; cdr3_aa: CASSFRQGSNQPQHF
d_call: TRBD2; clone_size: NA; j_call: TRBJ2-3; v_call: TRBV13; cdr3_nt: TGTGCCAGCAGCTTAGGCCTCAGCCGGACTAGAGGCACAGATACGCAGTATTTT; cdr3_aa: CASSLGLSRTRGTDTQYF
d_call: NA; clone_size: NA; j_call: TRBJ1-5; v_call: TRBV28; cdr3_nt: TGTGCCAGCAGTCTAGATACGGTCGCGGTTCCGAGCAATCAGCCCCAGCATTTT; cdr3_aa: CASSLDTVAVPSNQPQHF
d_call: NA; clone_size: NA; j_call: TRBJ1-5; v_call: TRBV30; cdr3_nt: TGTGCCTGGAGCGGACAGAACAATCAGCCCCAGCATTTT; cdr3_aa: CAWSGQNNQPQHF
d_call: TRBD1; clone_size: once; j_call: TRBJ2-1; v_call: TRBV28; cdr3_nt: TGTGCCAGCAGTTGGGGTGGGACAGGGTCCCATGAGCAGTTCTTC; cdr3_aa: CASSWGGTGSHEQFF
d_call: NA; clone_size: NA; j_call: TRBJ2-7; v_call: TRBV7-2; cdr3_nt: TGTGCCAGCAGCTTAGCGCGTAGGGGGTTAAGCTCCTACGAGCAGTACTTC; cdr3_aa: CASSLARRGLSSYEQYF
d_call: NA; clone_size: NA; j_call: TRBJ2-1; v_call: TRBV7-9; cdr3_nt: TGTGCCAGCAGCACCCGAGGGTTTTACAATGAGCAGTTCTTC; cdr3_aa: CASSTRGFYNEQFF
d_call: NA; clone_size: NA; j_call: TRBJ1-4; v_call: TRBV5-1; cdr3_nt: TGCGCCAGCAGCTTGGAGGGACGTCTCGAAAAACTGTTTTTT; cdr3_aa: CASSLEGRLEKLFF
d_call: TRBD1; clone_size: few; j_call: TRBJ2-7; v_call: TRBV27; cdr3_nt: TGTGCCAGCAGTTTGTACAGGGGCTACGAGCAGTACTTC; cdr3_aa: CASSLYRGYEQYF
d_call: NA; clone_size: NA; j_call: TRBJ2-1; v_call: TRBV7-2; cdr3_nt: TGTGCCAGCAGCCAGGGCCGCGACAGGGGAGGGATCTTC; cdr3_aa: CASSQGRDRGGIF